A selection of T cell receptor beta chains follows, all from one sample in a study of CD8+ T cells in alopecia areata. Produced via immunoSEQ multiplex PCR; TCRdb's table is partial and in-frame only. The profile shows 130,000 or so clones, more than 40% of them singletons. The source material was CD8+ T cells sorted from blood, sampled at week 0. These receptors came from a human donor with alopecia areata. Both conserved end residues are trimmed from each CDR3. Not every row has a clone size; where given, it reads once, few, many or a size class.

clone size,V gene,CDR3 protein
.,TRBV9,ASSVERGATDTQY
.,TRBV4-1,ASSQAGTPGYT
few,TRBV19,ASSIGGHGYT
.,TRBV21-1,ASRSASTDTQY
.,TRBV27,ASSRGLGEQY
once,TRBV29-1,SVEDSTEAF
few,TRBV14,ASSAAQGLYGYT
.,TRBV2,ATQSVTSGDNEQF
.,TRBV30,AWSVRGDIRYGYT
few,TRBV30,AWSSGYWDQGLKLF
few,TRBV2,ASEGGPDTQY
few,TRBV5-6,ASSFGRGNEQF
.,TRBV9,ASSRVDDTEAF
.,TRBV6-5,ASTLDRAAGYT
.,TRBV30,AWSTQGYTEAF
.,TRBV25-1,ASSHTGAAEAF
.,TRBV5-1,ASSLTRDGYT
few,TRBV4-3,ASSPGPGTRNTGELF
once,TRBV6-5,AIAGLQETQY
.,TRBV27,ASRGQENYEQY
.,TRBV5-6,ASSNSEYYGYT
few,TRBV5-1,ASSESNYGYT
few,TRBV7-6,ASSLARLLNTEAF
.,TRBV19,ASSPRRDRPYNEQF
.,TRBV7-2,ASSLLVAAMQETQY
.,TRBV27,ASSFGQGYTGELF
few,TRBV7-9,ASRPTASYEQY